This entry lists 21 T cell receptor beta chains sequenced from one sample in a study of post-analysis software for immune sequencing data. General observations from the study: Several TRBV segments, TRBV5-6, TRBV5-1 and TRBV20-1 among them, were found more frequent in patients than controls.

TCR beta cDNA libraries included unique molecular identifiers. TCRdb passed the PCR reads through MiXCR, listing each CDR3 protein once. The data show 170,000 or so distinct CDR3 sequences, with over 25% seen just once and 1.5% held by the top ten. These receptors' targets are unknown. The sample consisted of blood. The receptor set was obtained from a girl between 5 and 17 years old with multiple sclerosis.

This clonotype came up many times. V gene TRBV6-5 combines with J gene TRBJ2-5; the match to TRBD2 covers 9 bases. The CDR3 is 17 residues long. The V segment lost 5 bases and the J segment 4 bases; nucleotides outside the gene matches: 14. Germline values: CDR1 MNHEY, CDR2 SVGAGI. CDR3 DNA: TGTGCCAGCAGTCCCCTAGTGTGGCTAGCGGGGTCAGAGACCCAGTACTTC. Translated: CASSPLVWLAGSETQYF.

The chain employs TRBV7-3 and TRBJ2-2, with no clear D. This CDR3 is 15 amino acids long. Trimming shortened V by 5 bases and J by 5 bases, and 15 bases separated the two germline ends. Per the germline V gene, CDR1 is SGHTA and CDR2 is FQGTGA. CDR3 sequence: CASSPMVGLTGELFF. In nucleotides, the CDR3 is TGTGCCAGCAGCCCCATGGTCGGGCTAACCGGGGAGCTGTTTTTT.

The genes are TRBV14 and TRBJ2-5, with D possibly called TRBD1 or TRBD2 (5 bases each). V was shortened by 4 bases and J by 4 bases, with 13 bases between the two germline ends. The CDR3 has 14 amino acids. The germline gives CDR1 SGHDN, CDR2 FVKESK. CDR3 sequence reads: CASSPGRGGETQYF. As DNA, the CDR3 is TGTGCCAGCAGCCCCGGACGTGGGGGAGAGACCCAGTACTTC.

With regard to this clonotype: Being one base from a much bigger clone, this may be a read error. The chain carries TRBV29-1 and TRBJ2-1; TRBD2 matches 14 bases. This CDR3 is 16 amino acids long. The germline V gene has CDR1 SQVTM and CDR2 ANQGSEA. CDR3 loop: CSVGPGTSGSRNGQFF. The DNA for the CDR3 is TGCAGCGTTGGCCCCGGGACTAGCGGGAGTCGGAATGGGCAGTTCTTC.

This clonotype has just a few counts. V usage is TRBV6-1 and J usage is TRBJ1-4, with 11 bases lining up with TRBD1. Germline-derived CDR1 and CDR2 are MNHNS and SASEGT. The V gene end was trimmed by 6 bases and the J gene end by 2 bases; junction bases not matched to a gene: 5. CDR3 size: 16 residues. The CDR3 here is CASRAGQGGTNEKLFF. CDR3 bases: TGTGCCAGCAGAGCGGGACAGGGGGGCACTAATGAAAAACTGTTTTTT.

Concerning this clonotype: A read error may be the cause here, since a much bigger clone is one base away. The chain employs TRBV7-3 and TRBJ2-1; 7 bases are shared with TRBD2. Losses at the gene ends were 2 bases for V and 10 bases for J; bases not matched to a gene: 17. In germline, CDR1 is SGHTA, CDR2 FQGTGA. The CDR3 loop spans 17 amino acids. The CDR3 DNA reads as TGTGCCAGCAGCTTAGGGCTAGCGGAACCTAAAAAATACGAGCAGTTCTTC. Encoded protein: CASSLGLAEPKKYEQFF.

The chain is built from TRBV2 and TRBJ1-1; D remains unclear. V dropped 3 bases and J dropped 0 bases, with 8 bases sitting between them. Germline CDR1 reads SNHLY; CDR2 reads FYNNEI. The CDR3 length is 14 residues. CDR3 sequence (DNA): TGTGCCAGCAGTGACGGGGAGATGAACACTGAAGCTTTCTTT. It is translated as CASSDGEMNTEAFF.

A few counts support this clonotype. V gene TRBV20-1 combines with J gene TRBJ2-5, with D perhaps TRBD2 (5 bases). Between the trimmed V and J ends, which lost 1 base and 5 bases, there was a span of 17 bases. Germline CDR1 and CDR2: DFQATT and SNEGSKA (reference sequence). The CDR3 has 15 residues. CDR3 amino acids: CSARGPGTSGETQYF. CDR3 sequence (DNA): TGCAGTGCTAGAGGCCCGGGAACATCGGGCGAGACCCAGTACTTC.

The rearrangement uses TRBV12-3 or TRBV12-4 and TRBJ1-1; D call uncertain. V was cut by 7 bases and J by 6 bases, with 15 bases left in between. The CDR3 is 13 amino acids. The CDR3 DNA follows: TGTGCCAGCACTTTGCCGGGTTCCGCTGAAGCTTTCTTT. This codes for CASTLPGSAEAFF.

The rearrangement uses TRBV20-1 and TRBJ1-5; the D is unclear. Germline V gene lookup returns CDR1 DFQATT and CDR2 SNEGSKA (reference sequence). The CDR3 extends over 13 amino acids. Between the trimmed V and J ends, which lost 1 base and 3 bases, there was a span of 7 bases. The CDR3 DNA reads TGCAGTGCTAGAGGTACCTTCAATCAGCCCCAGCATTTT. Protein product: CSARGTFNQPQHF.

The chain has TRBV4-1 and TRBJ2-1; D may be TRBD2 (6 bases). The CDR3 is 15 amino acids. The V end lost 2 bases, the J end lost 6 bases, and 14 bases lay between the germline ends. Germline-derived CDR1 and CDR2 are MGHRA and YSYEKL. The CDR3 bases are TGCGCCAGCAGCCAACCGGGACTCCCCCCCAATGAGCAGTTCTTC. Translating it yields CASSQPGLPPNEQFF.

This clonotype was seen ten or more times. This chain links TRBV7-2 with TRBJ2-5, with D hard to call. Germline V gives CDR1 SGHTA, CDR2 FQGNSA. There are 15 residues in the CDR3. Deletions cut 1 base from V and 2 bases from J, with 11 bases between. The CDR3: CASSLGGARQETQYF. The CDR3 region has the DNA TGTGCCAGCAGCTTAGGGGGTGCGCGACAAGAGACCCAGTACTTC.

In this sample, this clonotype turned up a few times. The chain carries TRBV20-1 and TRBJ1-5; a possible D gene is TRBD1 (6 bases). The germline V gene encodes CDR1 DFQATT and CDR2 SNEGSKA (reference sequence). This CDR3 comprises 16 residues. Trimming removed 1 base from V and 4 bases from J, with 17 bases in between. The CDR3 spells CSARGKGGGLNQPQHF. As DNA, the CDR3 is TGCAGTGCTAGAGGAAAAGGGGGTGGTTTGAATCAGCCCCAGCATTTT.

This clonotype was counted many times. The V gene is TRBV27, the J gene TRBJ2-7; TRBD1 agrees at 11 bases. The CDR3 is 16 residues long. The germline CDR1 and CDR2 sequences are MNHEY and SMNVEV (reference sequence). The V segment lost 6 bases and the J segment 2 bases; nucleotides outside the gene matches: 9. CDR3 DNA: TGTGCCAGCAGGCCCTTCCTGGGACAGGGGGCCTACGAGCAGTACTTC. Translation gives CASRPFLGQGAYEQYF.

This clonotype turned up a few times. J is TRBJ2-5 and V is TRBV29-1; no clear D gene. The CDR3 is 14 residues long. Per the germline V gene, CDR1 is SQVTM and CDR2 is ANQGSEA. With 4 bases removed from V and 5 bases from J, the gap between germline ends came to 17 bases. CDR3 DNA sequence: TGCAGCGTTGTAGGATTTGGAGCAGTCGAGACCCAGTACTTC. This gives the protein CSVVGFGAVETQYF.

Worth noting for this clonotype: The junction shows a germline mismatch at one end, possibly a read error. The V gene is TRBV2, the J gene TRBJ1-5; D is possibly TRBD1 (5 bases). The germline CDR1 and CDR2 sequences are SNHLY and FYNNEI. The CDR3 has 13 residues. The CDR3 sequence is CASTDWGNQLQHF. The CDR3 DNA reads as TGTGCCAGCACCGACTGGGGCAATCAGCTCCAGCATTTT.

The V and J genes are TRBV10-3 and TRBJ2-1; D gene unclear. This CDR3 has 11 amino acids. Per the germline V gene, CDR1 is ENHRY and CDR2 is SYGVKD. The V end was cut by 4 bases, the J end by 9 bases, with 7 bases between. The CDR3 sequence is CAISGLSEQFF. The CDR3, as DNA: TGTGCCATCAGTGGTTTAAGTGAGCAGTTCTTC.

In the case of this clonotype: This may be a read error: a much more frequent sequence differs by one nucleotide. The genes are TRBV4-1 and TRBJ2-5, with 9 bases aligning to TRBD1. The trim removed 3 bases at V and 11 bases at J, leaving 13 bases unmatched. Per the germline V gene, CDR1 is MGHRA and CDR2 is YSYEKL. The CDR3 sequence is 15 residues long. The CDR3 is CASSHAGTGRVEQYF. CDR3 nucleotide sequence: TGCGCCAGCAGCCATGCCGGGACAGGGAGAGTTGAGCAGTACTTC.

This clonotype was picked up many times. Germline and junction disagree at one end, which may indicate a read error. This chain joins TRBV7-7 and TRBJ2-1; D may be TRBD2 (6 bases). Germline CDR1 SSHAT, CDR2 FNYEAQ (reference sequence). The CDR3 covers 13 residues. The CDR3 nucleotides read TGTGCTAGCAGCCGGGACTTAAACAATGAGCAGTTCTTC. This sequence encodes CASSRDLNNEQFF.

This clonotype was detected a few times. The J gene is TRBJ1-1, the V gene TRBV6-6; a weak D match, TRBD1 (5 bases). V was cut by 6 bases and J by 6 bases, with 20 bases left in between. The CDR3 is 15 amino acids. Germline values: CDR1 MNHNY, CDR2 SVGAGI (reference sequence). CDR3 loop: CASRRSQGPHAEAFF. The CDR3 DNA reads TGTGCCAGCAGGAGATCCCAGGGACCCCACGCTGAAGCTTTCTTT.

Remarks on this clonotype: A much larger clone is a single base away; this may be a read error. The chain is built from TRBV6-5 and TRBJ2-3; D is ambiguous. CDR3 length equals 16 residues. From germline, CDR1 is MNHEY and CDR2 SVGAGI. The CDR3 DNA is TGTGCCTGCAGTTACCATGTAGACCGGCGAACAGATACGCAGTATTTT. Amino acids: CACSYHVDRRTDTQYF.